The next 23 T cell receptor beta chains were all read from a single sample in a study of neoadjuvant anti-PD-1 for oral cavity cancer. Only in-frame clones appear in the TCRdb table, and some are missing; sequencing was by immunoSEQ multiplex PCR. The sample records 60,000 to 75,000 clones, 65% to 80% being singletons. The sample was PBMCs, taken before nivolumab (anti-PD-1) treatment. All receptors derive from a person aged 40-85 years with oral cavity squamous cell carcinoma.

This chain joins TRBV7-9 and TRBJ2-1, with 13 bases matching TRBD2. V trimming: 6 bases; J trimming: 12 bases; junction bases outside the gene matches: 11. The CDR3 has 15 amino acids. CDR1 and CDR2 (germline): SEHNR, FQNEAQ (reference sequence). CDR3 nucleotides: TGTGCCAGCAGATCACTAGCGGGAGGGCCTCGGGGGCAGTTCTTC. Its translation: CASRSLAGGPRGQFF. The full variable domain, its missing parts supplied by reference TRBV7-9 and TRBJ2-1, is DTGVSQNPRHKITKRGQNVTFRCDPISEHNRLYWYRQTLGQGPEFLTYFQNEAQLEKSRLLSDRFSAERPKGSFSTLEIQRTEQGDSAMYLCASRSLAGGPRGQFFGPGTRLTVL.

The CDR3 DNA reads as TGCGCCAGCAGCCCAGGGACAGCTTACACTGAAGCTTTCTTT. It yields the protein CASSPGTAYTEAFF. This chain joins TRBV5-1 and TRBJ1-1; 7 bases match TRBD1. The trim removed 4 bases at V and 3 bases at J, leaving 6 bases unmatched. This CDR3 contains 14 residues. Germline CDR1 and CDR2: SGHRS and YFSETQ.

The chain employs TRBV5-4 and TRBJ1-1; D call uncertain. CDR1 is SGHNT and CDR2 is YYREEE in the germline V gene (reference sequence). The ends were cut back, 4 bases at V and 1 base at J, with 14 bases in the middle. The CDR3 is 15 residues long. Here the CDR3 DNA reads TGTGCCAGCAGCACCCCAGGCCCTCGGAACACTGAAGCTTTCTTT. Translated, it gives CASSTPGPRNTEAFF.

This rearrangement joins TRBV28 to TRBJ2-2; tentative D call: TRBD1 (6 bases). Germline CDR1 is MDHEN and CDR2 is SYDVKM. The CDR3 spans 13 residues. Trimming cost V 6 bases and J 5 bases, with 10 bases left between them. The CDR3 nucleotides are TGTGCCAGCAGAAAACAGGGAACCGGGGAGCTGTTTTTT. Amino acid sequence: CASRKQGTGELFF.

This sequence joins TRBV5-1 and TRBJ2-1, with 11 bases that match TRBD2. The V segment lost 4 bases and the J segment 6 bases; nucleotides outside the gene matches: 12. CDR1 and CDR2 (germline): SGHRS, YFSETQ. The CDR3 sequence is 17 residues long. CDR3 loop: CASSHTSGRNVGNEQFF. In DNA, the CDR3 is TGCGCCAGCAGCCACACTAGCGGGAGAAATGTGGGCAATGAGCAGTTCTTC. The variable domain in full, completed from reference TRBV5-1 and TRBJ2-1, reads KAGVTQTPRYLIKTRGQQVTLSCSPISGHRSVSWYQQTPGQGLQFLFEYFSETQRNKGNFPGRFSGRQFSNSRSEMNVSTLELGDSALYLCASSHTSGRNVGNEQFFGPGTRLTVL.

This clone was seen more than once but under ten times. The chain has TRBV2 and TRBJ1-6, with D unresolved. Germline V CDR1 and CDR2: SNHLY, FYNNEI. The CDR3 contains 14 residues. With 6 bases removed from V and 9 bases from J, the gap between germline ends came to 15 bases. The CDR3 coding sequence is TGTGCCAGCAGGCGACACGAGGTGCGTTCACCCCTCCACTTT. The encoded protein is CASRRHEVRSPLHF.

Concerning this clone: One junction end does not reproduce the germline sequence, and a read error may be involved. CDR3 nucleotide sequence: TGCGCCACCAGTGCCCAGCGGGGAAACACCATATATTTT. Translation: CATSAQRGNTIYF. This rearrangement joins TRBV10-1 to TRBJ1-3; D call uncertain. Germline lookup yields CDR1 WNHNN and CDR2 SYGVQD (reference sequence). This CDR3 is 13 amino acids long.

This clone was counted a few times. The rearrangement links TRBV6-1 to TRBJ1-5; D ambiguous. The germline V and J ends were trimmed by 3 bases and 2 bases, with 8 bases remaining between them. The CDR3 is 14 amino acids. CDR1 and CDR2 from the germline V gene are MNHNS and SASEGT. This chain's CDR3 is CASSEGFGNQPQHF. The CDR3 region has the DNA TGTGCCAGCAGTGAGGGGTTTGGCAATCAGCCCCAGCATTTT.

This chain connects TRBV11-2 to TRBJ2-7; 8 nucleotides match TRBD2. Trimming cost V 5 bases and J 6 bases; bases outside gene matches: 6. This CDR3 is built from 13 residues. Germline CDR1 reads SGHAT; CDR2 reads FQNNGV. The CDR3 region is CASSPGTSREQYF. CDR3 DNA sequence: TGTGCCAGCAGCCCCGGGACTAGTCGCGAGCAGTACTTC.

Comments on this clone: Other DNA sequences in this sample translate to the same CDR3. This chain joins TRBV29-1 and TRBJ2-2; TRBD2 matches at 9 bases. Germline V CDR1 and CDR2: SQVTM, ANQGSEA. This CDR3 region has 16 residues. The trim removed 7 bases at V and 6 bases at J, leaving 15 bases unmatched. CDR3 residues: CSAGLGGGAGAGELFF. The CDR3 DNA follows: TGCAGCGCGGGCCTAGGCGGGGGGGCCGGGGCCGGGGAGCTGTTTTTT.

The V and J genes are TRBV27 and TRBJ1-5, with D possibly being TRBD1 (6 bases). The CDR3 extends over 18 amino acids. V was pared by 4 bases and J by 7 bases, with 26 bases between. CDR1 and CDR2 (germline): MNHEY, SMNVEV (reference sequence). The CDR3 region has the DNA TGTGCCAGCAGTTCTTCTCTTGGGGGCCGGAGGATTTGGCAGCCCCAGCATTTT. Encoded protein: CASSSSLGGRRIWQPQHF.

The V call is TRBV6-5, the J call TRBJ2-3; D unclear. The V gene's germline CDR1 is MNHEY and CDR2 SVGAGI. V dropped 6 bases and J dropped 2 bases, with 9 bases sitting between them. The CDR3 is 13 residues long. CDR3 amino acids: CASSGYDTDTQYF. CDR3 DNA: TGTGCCAGCAGCGGGTACGACACAGATACGCAGTATTTT.

The V gene is TRBV6-1, the J gene TRBJ1-5; 7 positions agree with TRBD1. The ends lost 5 bases at V and 1 base at J; junction bases unmatched: 2. CDR1 is MNHNS and CDR2 is SASEGT in the germline V gene. This CDR3 spans 14 amino acids. This CDR3 reads CASSPGQSNQPQHF. The CDR3 nucleotides read TGTGCCAGCAGTCCGGGACAGAGCAATCAGCCCCAGCATTTT.

The genes are TRBV7-9 and TRBJ1-2; D gene ambiguous. Trimming stripped 1 base from V and 12 bases from J, with 15 bases between. This CDR3 is built from 13 residues. CDR1 SEHNR and CDR2 FQNEAQ come from the germline V gene (reference sequence). The CDR3 sequence is CASSLGGSPGNTF. CDR3 nucleotide sequence: TGTGCCAGCAGCTTAGGCGGCAGCCCTGGAAACACCTTC.

This clone was seen once. V gene TRBV7-2 combines with J gene TRBJ1-1; no clear D. Germline V gives CDR1 SGHTA, CDR2 FQGNSA. V was trimmed by 5 bases and J by 10 bases, leaving 11 bases between them. The CDR3 runs 11 residues. CDR3 amino acids: CASSPGISAFF. CDR3 DNA: TGTGCCAGCAGCCCCGGGATCTCAGCTTTCTTT. Using reference TRBV7-2 and TRBJ1-1 for the parts outside the CDR3, the full variable domain is GAGVSQSPSNKVTEKGKDVELRCDPISGHTALYWYRQSLGQGLEFLIYFQGNSAPDKSGLPSDRFSAERTGGSVSTLTIQRTQQEDSAVYLCASSPGISAFFGQGTRLTVV.

The CDR3 DNA reads as TGTGCCAGCAGCACCCTCTCAGGGTACTTGGACACCATATATTTT. This codes for CASSTLSGYLDTIYF. This chain connects TRBV5-5 to TRBJ1-3; TRBD1 is a possible D gene (5 bases). The CDR3 is 15 amino acids. V gave up 4 bases and J gave up 8 bases, with 19 bases separating them. Germline values: CDR1 SGHKS, CDR2 YYEKEE (reference sequence).

This sequence joins TRBV2 and TRBJ1-5; perhaps TRBD1 as D (5 bases). CDR1 is SNHLY, CDR2 FYNNEI, per germline. V was cut by 4 bases and J by 7 bases, with 11 bases left in between. CDR3 length: 13 residues. The CDR3 region has the DNA TGTGCCAGCAGTGCAGGGCTGTGGCAGCCCCAGCATTTT. Amino acids: CASSAGLWQPQHF.

The V gene is TRBV29-1, the J gene TRBJ2-7; the D call may be TRBD1 or TRBD2 (6 bases each). Deletions cut 6 bases from V and 2 bases from J, with 14 bases between. Germline CDR1 is SQVTM and CDR2 is ANQGSEA. The CDR3 is 13 residues long. For the CDR3, the DNA is TGCAGCGTGGAGGGGGACACCACCTACGAGCAGTACTTC. It codes for CSVEGDTTYEQYF.

V gene TRBV9 combines with J gene TRBJ2-5; D could derive from TRBD1 or TRBD2 (5 bases each). Trimming stripped 3 bases from V and 5 bases from J, with 23 bases between. The CDR3 length is 17 residues. Per germline, CDR1 SGDLS and CDR2 YYNGEE. In nucleotides, the CDR3 is TGTGCCAGCAGCGAGGGGAACCGGCCTTCGGGAAGGGAGACCCAGTACTTC. This translates into CASSEGNRPSGRETQYF.

This clone was seen a handful of times. The V call is TRBV5-4, the J call TRBJ2-7; D gene ambiguous. Trimming stripped 0 bases from V and 2 bases from J, with 9 bases between. The germline V gene has CDR1 SGHNT and CDR2 YYREEE (reference sequence). The CDR3 length is 14 residues. CDR3 loop: CASSLGAGPYEQYF. The CDR3 DNA follows: TGTGCCAGCAGCTTGGGAGCCGGGCCCTACGAGCAGTACTTC.

The CDR3 sequence: CASSEGKYNQPQHF. The CDR3, as DNA: TGTGCCAGCAGTGAGGGGAAGTACAATCAGCCCCAGCATTTT. The chain carries TRBV25-1 and TRBJ1-5, with unresolved D. V was shortened by 3 bases and J by 3 bases, with 9 bases between the two germline ends. Per the germline V gene, CDR1 is MGHDK and CDR2 is SYGVNS. This CDR3 region has 14 residues. Looking up the rest from reference TRBV25-1 and TRBJ1-5 gives the full variable domain: EADIYQTPRYLVIGTGKKITLECSQTMGHDKMYWYQQDPGMELHLIHYSYGVNSTEKGDLSSESTVSRIRTEHFPLTLESARPSHTSQYLCASSEGKYNQPQHFGDGTRLSIL.

The chain combines TRBV14 with TRBJ2-7; the match to TRBD2 covers 8 bases. The germline gives CDR1 SGHDN, CDR2 FVKESK. V lost 4 bases, J lost 4 bases, and 0 bases stayed unmatched. The CDR3 spans 12 residues. The chain's CDR3 is CASSPGGYEQYF. Written as DNA, the CDR3 is TGTGCCAGCAGCCCGGGGGGGTACGAGCAGTACTTC.

The J gene is TRBJ2-7, the V gene TRBV6-6, with TRBD1 matching over 11 bases. Losses at the gene ends were 8 bases for V and 3 bases for J; bases not matched to a gene: 3. Germline assignment: CDR1 MNHNY and CDR2 SVGAGI (reference sequence). This CDR3 is 13 amino acids long. CDR3 sequence reads: CASGQGADYEQYF. DNA for the CDR3: TGTGCCAGCGGACAGGGGGCGGACTACGAGCAGTACTTC.